This T cell receptor (beta chain) was obtained from a study of T cells in Graves' hyperthyroidism and ophthalmopathy (dated by TCRdb to the late 2010s). Regarding the study in general: Peripheral blood was sampled at the time of initial diagnosis, prior to any treatment. To identify TCR V-J signatures that set the groups apart, the researchers used a discovery cohort of roughly 100 patients, made up of about 44 with Graves' ophthalmopathy and some 55 with stable Graves' hyperthyroidism. Whether ophthalmopathy could be predicted prospectively was tested in an independent validation cohort made up of 18 hyperthyroidism patients plus 17 patients who later progressed to ophthalmopathy. The 85 to 100 discovery patients were randomly split 7:3 into training and test sets. Thyroid tissue and blood T-cell repertoires from roughly six Graves' hyperthyroidism patients were also compared in the study. Following sampling, methimazole starting at 30 mg daily was given to hyperthyroidism patients, and high-dose intravenous methylprednisolone was given to ophthalmopathy patients. The paper describes TCR Vbeta CDR3 sequencing of 130 to 150 peripheral blood samples, made up of about 41 ophthalmopathy patients, approximately 76 hyperthyroidism patients and about 17 progressor patients. Results and caveats for the whole study, not just this receptor: Ophthalmopathy was separated from stable hyperthyroidism by a 13 V-J signature model, with 87.88% sensitivity and around 81% specificity obtained in cross-validation and 80%/75% obtained in testing. In validation, the model predicted progression to ophthalmopathy with just under 71% sensitivity and 72.22% specificity, a median of approximately 6.5 months before onset. Sample size was not statistically predetermined, and blinding of investigators to group allocation was not performed. Blood samples also contained most of the expanded thyroid clonotypes (frequency above 0.001), which suggests that blood repertoires may reflect thyroid immune responses.

In the ophthalmopathy patients, disease was moderately to severely active, with a Clinical Activity Score of 3 or more, a NOSPECS grade of 4 or more, and a duration of less than 3 months. Patients with uncontrolled infections, other autoimmune diseases, pregnancy or lactation were excluded. Diagnoses relied on clinical symptoms, serum thyroxine and TRAb, thyroid ultrasound and orbital computed tomography. PBMCs were separated from approximately 10 ml of fresh peripheral blood using Ficoll-Paque density gradient centrifugation. Total RNA was extracted with Trizol reagent, and quality was checked on an Agilent 2100 Bioanalyzer. TCR beta CDR3 regions were amplified from RNA transcripts. A first-round RT-PCR of the TCR CDR3 used the HTBI primer set with the Qiagen OneStep RT-PCR kit. Libraries were constructed in a second round of multiplex PCR, after which size selection and purification were performed. Libraries were sequenced paired-end with 100 bp reads on an Illumina HiSeq2000. Under the source paper's analysis protocol: Raw data were processed with SOAPnuke, discarding reads with adapters, uncalled bases, mean Phred below 15, or no exact constant-primer or identifier match. High-quality paired reads were merged with COPE v1.2.5, and unique nucleotide sequences were defined as clonotypes. MiTCR v1.1 was used to align the clonotypes against IMGT TRBV, TRBD and TRBJ reference segments. Only V-J combinations with frequency above 0.0001, covering about 99% of repertoires, were analysed. The TCS score was defined as the ratio of F50 (clonal expansion) to E x V (chaos), calculated using BLOSUM62-based TCRdist between CDR3 peptides within each V-J. Welch's t-statistics and random forest reduced just over 500 V-J features to 10 to 15, which were used in a naive Bayes classifier (R e1071). TCRdb reprocessing: public reads trimmed at Q25 with fastp, clones called with MiXCR, in-frame beta chains kept. Here each entry gathers all rows of one CDR3 protein and keeps the most common genes and DNA. None of the V and J calls come from the authors' own analysis; TCRdb made them. A total of hundreds of thousands of distinct CDR3 sequences appear in this sample, about 24% of them only once. 35% of the sample is held by the ten biggest clonotypes.

In regard to this clonotype: Its antigen remains unidentified. There are no base qualities to consult, and no much larger clone falls within one base.

The trim is 6 bases for V and 1 base for J, with a gap of 12 bases between the germline ends. Counted from cysteine to phenylalanine, this CDR3 has 14 amino acids. Of the read, only the CDR3 DNA is kept; its 42 bases are in frame from base 1. Sequenced: blood. The origin of this receptor is a woman in her thirties or forties with Graves' ophthalmopathy. The chain uses TRBV12-3 or TRBV12-4 and TRBJ1-1; confidence is insufficient to name the D gene. The CDR3 corresponds to CASSPIGPNTEAFF. The DNA is TGTGCCAGCAGCCCCATAGGGCCGAACACTGAAGCTTTCTTT.